The sequence of this TCR beta chain was determined in a study of siplizumab effects on memory and regulatory T cells. Sequencing used immunoSEQ multiplex PCR; TCRdb keeps in-frame clones, though not all of them. Of tens of thousands of clones in the sample, 95% to 98% were seen once. There are a few counts of this clone. The sequence derives from a human donor in good health. Input material: naive CD8+ T cells sorted from blood.

CDR3: CASSQQGSNYGYTF. The CDR3 coding sequence is TGTGCCAGTAGCCAACAGGGAAGTAACTATGGCTACACCTTC. The genes are TRBV19 and TRBJ1-2; possibly TRBD1 for D (6 bases). Per germline, CDR1 LNHDA and CDR2 SQIVND (reference sequence). V was pared by 6 bases and J by 1 base, with 12 bases between. The CDR3 is 14 amino acids.